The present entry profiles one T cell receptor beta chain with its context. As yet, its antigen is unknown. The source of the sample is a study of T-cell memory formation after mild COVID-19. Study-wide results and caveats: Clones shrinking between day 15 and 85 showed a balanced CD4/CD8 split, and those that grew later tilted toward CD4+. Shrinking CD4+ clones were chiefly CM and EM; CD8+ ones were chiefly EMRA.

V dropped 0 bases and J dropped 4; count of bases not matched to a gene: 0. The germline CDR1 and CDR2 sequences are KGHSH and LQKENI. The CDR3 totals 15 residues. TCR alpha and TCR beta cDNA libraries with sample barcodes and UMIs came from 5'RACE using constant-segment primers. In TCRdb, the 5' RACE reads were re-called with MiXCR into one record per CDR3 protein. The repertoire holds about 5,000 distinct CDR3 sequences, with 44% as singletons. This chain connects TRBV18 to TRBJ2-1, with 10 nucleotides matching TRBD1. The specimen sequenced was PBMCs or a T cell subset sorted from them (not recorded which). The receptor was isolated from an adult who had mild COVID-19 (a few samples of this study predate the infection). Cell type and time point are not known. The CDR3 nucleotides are TGTGCCAGCTCACCACCGGGACAGGGGTACAATGAGCAGTTCTTC. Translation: CASSPPGQGYNEQFF.